The entry below gives a single TCR beta chain sequence along with its context. Its antigen is still unknown. The data stem from a study of cytomegalovirus exposure and HLA in healthy donors. CDR1 and CDR2 (germline): SGHKS, YYEKEE (reference sequence). V lost 0 bases to trimming and J lost 0 bases, with 10 bases between them. CDR3 length: 17 amino acids. Study results and limitations: In terms of immune exposure information, only CMV serostatus was available.

In the PCR, 60 Vbeta and 13 Jbeta primers were used. The repertoire was sequenced with immunoSEQ multiplex PCR; TCRdb's copy has only in-frame clones and lacks some. This sample yields 100,000 to 150,000 clones, of which about 74% are seen a single time; less than 7% belongs to the top ten. This TCR derives from a woman aged 45-60 years in good health and CMV-seropositive. Sequences were obtained from PBMCs. The chain combines TRBV5-5 with TRBJ2-6; possibly TRBD1 for D (5 bases). The CDR3 reads CASSLDPRASGANVLTF. CDR3 in DNA: TGTGCCAGCAGCTTGGACCCCAGGGCCTCTGGGGCCAACGTCCTGACTTTC.